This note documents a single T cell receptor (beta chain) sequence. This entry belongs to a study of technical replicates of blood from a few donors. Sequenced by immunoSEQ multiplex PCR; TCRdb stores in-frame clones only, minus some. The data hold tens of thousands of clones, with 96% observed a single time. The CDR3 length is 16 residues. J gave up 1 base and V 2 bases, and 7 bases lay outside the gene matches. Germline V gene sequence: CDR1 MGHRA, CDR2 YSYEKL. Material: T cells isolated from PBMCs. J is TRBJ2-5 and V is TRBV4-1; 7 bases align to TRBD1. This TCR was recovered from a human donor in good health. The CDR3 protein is CASSQQTGIPQETQYF. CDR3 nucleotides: TGCGCCAGCAGCCAACAGACAGGGATCCCCCAAGAGACCCAGTACTTC.